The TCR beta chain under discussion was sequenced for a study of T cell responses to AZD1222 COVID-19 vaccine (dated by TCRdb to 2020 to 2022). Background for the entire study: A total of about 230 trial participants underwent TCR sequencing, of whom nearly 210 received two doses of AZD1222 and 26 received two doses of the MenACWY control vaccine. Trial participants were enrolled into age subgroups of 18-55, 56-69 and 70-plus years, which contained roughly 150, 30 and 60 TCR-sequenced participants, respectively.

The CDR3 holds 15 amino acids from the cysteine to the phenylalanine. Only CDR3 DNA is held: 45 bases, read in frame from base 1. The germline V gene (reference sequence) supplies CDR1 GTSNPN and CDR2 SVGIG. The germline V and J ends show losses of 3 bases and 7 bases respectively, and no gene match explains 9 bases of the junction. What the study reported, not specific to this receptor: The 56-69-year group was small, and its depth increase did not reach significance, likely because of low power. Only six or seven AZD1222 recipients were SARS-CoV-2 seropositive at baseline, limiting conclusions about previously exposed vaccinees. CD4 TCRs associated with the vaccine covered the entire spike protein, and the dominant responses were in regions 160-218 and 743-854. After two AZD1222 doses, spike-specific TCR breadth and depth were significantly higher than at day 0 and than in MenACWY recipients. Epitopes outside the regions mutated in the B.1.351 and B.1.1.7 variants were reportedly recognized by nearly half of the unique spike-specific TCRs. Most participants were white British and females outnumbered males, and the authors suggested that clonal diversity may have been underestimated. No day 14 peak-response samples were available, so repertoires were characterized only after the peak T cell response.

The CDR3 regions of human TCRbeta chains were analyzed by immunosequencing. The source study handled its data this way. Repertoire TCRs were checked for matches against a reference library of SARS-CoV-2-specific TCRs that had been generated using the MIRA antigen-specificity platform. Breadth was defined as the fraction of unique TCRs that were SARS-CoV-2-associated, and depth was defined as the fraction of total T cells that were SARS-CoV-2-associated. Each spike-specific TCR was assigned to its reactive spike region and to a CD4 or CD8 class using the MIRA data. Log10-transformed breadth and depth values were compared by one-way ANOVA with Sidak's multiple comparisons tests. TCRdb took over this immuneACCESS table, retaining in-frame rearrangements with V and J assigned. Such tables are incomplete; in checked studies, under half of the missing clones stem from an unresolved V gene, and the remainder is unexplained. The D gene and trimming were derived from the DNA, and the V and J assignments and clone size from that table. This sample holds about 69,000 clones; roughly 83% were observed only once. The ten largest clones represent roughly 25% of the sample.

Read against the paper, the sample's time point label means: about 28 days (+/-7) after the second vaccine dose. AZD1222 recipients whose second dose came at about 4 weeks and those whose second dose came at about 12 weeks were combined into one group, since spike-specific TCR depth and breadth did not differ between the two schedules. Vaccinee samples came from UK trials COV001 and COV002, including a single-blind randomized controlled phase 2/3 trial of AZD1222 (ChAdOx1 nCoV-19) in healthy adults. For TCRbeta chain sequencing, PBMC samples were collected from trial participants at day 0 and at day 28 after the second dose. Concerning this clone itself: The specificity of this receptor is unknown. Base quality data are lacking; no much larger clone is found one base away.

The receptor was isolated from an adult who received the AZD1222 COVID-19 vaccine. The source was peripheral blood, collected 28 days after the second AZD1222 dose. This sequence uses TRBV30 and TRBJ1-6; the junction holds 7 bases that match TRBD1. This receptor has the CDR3 CAWRARTGPNSPLHF. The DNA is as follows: TGTGCCTGGAGAGCGAGGACAGGTCCAAATTCACCCCTCCACTTT. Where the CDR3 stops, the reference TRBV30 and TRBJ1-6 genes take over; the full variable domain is SQTIHQWPATLVQPVGSPLSLECTVEGTSNPNLYWYRQAAGRGLQLLFYSVGIGQISSEVPQNLSASRPQDRQFILSSKKLLLSDSGFYLCAWRARTGPNSPLHFGNGTRLTVT.